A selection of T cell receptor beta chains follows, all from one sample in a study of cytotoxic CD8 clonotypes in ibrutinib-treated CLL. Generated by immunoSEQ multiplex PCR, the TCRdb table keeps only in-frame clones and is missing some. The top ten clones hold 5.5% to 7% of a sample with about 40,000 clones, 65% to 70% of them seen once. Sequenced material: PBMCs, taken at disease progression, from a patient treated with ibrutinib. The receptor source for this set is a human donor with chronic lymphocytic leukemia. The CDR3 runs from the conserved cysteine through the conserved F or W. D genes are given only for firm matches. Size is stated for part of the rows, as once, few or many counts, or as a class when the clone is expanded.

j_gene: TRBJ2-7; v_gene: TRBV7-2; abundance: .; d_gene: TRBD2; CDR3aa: CASSLGDYFYEQYF; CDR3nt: TGTGCCAGCAGCTTAGGGGACTATTTCTACGAGCAGTACTTC
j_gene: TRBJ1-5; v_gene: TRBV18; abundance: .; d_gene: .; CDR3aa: CASSDGAGQPQHF; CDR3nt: TGTGCCAGCTCAGACGGAGCGGGTCAGCCCCAGCATTTT
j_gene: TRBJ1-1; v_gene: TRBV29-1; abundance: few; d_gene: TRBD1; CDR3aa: CSVAQGRGYEAFF; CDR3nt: TGCAGCGTTGCACAGGGGAGGGGGTATGAAGCTTTCTTT
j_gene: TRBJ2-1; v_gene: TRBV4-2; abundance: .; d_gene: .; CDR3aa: CASSQVISAGLRRGEQFF; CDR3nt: TGTGCCAGCAGCCAAGTTATATCGGCGGGACTTCGTCGGGGTGAGCAGTTCTTC
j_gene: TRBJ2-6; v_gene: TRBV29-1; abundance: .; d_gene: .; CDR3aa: CSVTTGANVPTF; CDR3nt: TGCAGCGTTACAACTGGGGCCAACGTCCCGACTTTC
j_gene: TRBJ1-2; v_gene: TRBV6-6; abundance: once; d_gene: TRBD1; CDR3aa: CASSYGQAYGYTF; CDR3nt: TGTGCCAGCAGTTACGGACAGGCCTATGGCTACACCTTC
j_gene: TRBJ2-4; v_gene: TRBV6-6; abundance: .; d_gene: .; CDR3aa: CASIQGTSRNIQYF; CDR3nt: TGTGCGTCTATCCAGGGCACTTCCAGAAACATTCAGTACTTC
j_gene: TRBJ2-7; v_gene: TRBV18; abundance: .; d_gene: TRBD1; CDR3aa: CASSPRQTGASYEQYF; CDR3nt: TGTGCCAGCTCACCTCGGCAGACAGGGGCGTCCTACGAGCAGTACTTC
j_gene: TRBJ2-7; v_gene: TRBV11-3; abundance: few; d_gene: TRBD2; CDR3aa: CASSLDRWLAGDEEREQYF; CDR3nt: TGTGCCAGCAGCTTAGATAGATGGCTAGCGGGAGATGAGGAGAGAGAGCAGTACTTC
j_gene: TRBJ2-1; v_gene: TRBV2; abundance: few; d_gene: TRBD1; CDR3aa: CASSGPGTGGYYNEQFF; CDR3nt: TGTGCCAGCAGTGGCCCCGGGACAGGGGGCTACTACAATGAGCAGTTCTTC
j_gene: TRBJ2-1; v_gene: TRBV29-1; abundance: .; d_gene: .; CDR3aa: CSVEVGSYNEQFF; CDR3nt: TGCAGCGTTGAAGTAGGGTCCTACAATGAGCAGTTCTTC
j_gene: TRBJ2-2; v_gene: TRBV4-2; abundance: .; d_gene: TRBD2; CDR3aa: CASSLGLAGGRDTGELFF; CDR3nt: TGTGCCAGCAGCCTTGGACTAGCGGGAGGGCGGGACACCGGGGAGCTGTTTTTT
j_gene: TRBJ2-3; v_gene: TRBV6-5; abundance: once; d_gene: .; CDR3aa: CASRTRADSTDTQYF; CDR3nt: TGTGCCAGCAGGACTCGGGCGGATAGCACAGATACGCAGTATTTT
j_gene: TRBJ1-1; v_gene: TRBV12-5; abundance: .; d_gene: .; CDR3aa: CASGLVQNTEAFF; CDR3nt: TGTGCTAGTGGTTTGGTACAGAACACTGAAGCTTTCTTT
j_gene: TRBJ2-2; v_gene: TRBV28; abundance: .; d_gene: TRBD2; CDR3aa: CASKSGRNTGELFF; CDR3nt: TGTGCCAGCAAAAGCGGGAGAAATACCGGGGAGCTGTTTTTT
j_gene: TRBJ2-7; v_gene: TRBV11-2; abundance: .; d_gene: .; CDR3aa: CASSSDSRYEQYF; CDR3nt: TGTGCCAGCAGCTCAGACAGCCGATACGAGCAGTACTTC
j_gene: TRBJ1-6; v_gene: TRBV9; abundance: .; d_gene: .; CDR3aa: CASSLQGDNSPLHF; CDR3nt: TGTGCCAGCAGTTTACAGGGAGATAATTCACCCCTCCACTTT
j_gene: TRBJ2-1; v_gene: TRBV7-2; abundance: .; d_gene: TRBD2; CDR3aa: CASSFTLTSGTYNEQFF; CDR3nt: TGTGCCAGCAGCTTCACCCTGACTAGCGGGACTTACAATGAGCAGTTCTTC
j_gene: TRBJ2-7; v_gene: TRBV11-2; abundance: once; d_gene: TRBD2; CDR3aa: CASSLVLAGPYEQYF; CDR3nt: TGTGCCAGCAGCTTAGTCCTAGCGGGCCCCTACGAGCAGTACTTC
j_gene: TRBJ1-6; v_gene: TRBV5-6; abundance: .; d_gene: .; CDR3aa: CASSGEGNSPLHF; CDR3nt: TGTGCCAGCAGCGGAGAGGGCAATTCACCCCTCCACTTT
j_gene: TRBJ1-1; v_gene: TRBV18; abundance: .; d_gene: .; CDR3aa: CASSPGRNMNTEAFF; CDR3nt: TGTGCCAGCTCACCGGGGAGAAATATGAACACTGAAGCTTTCTTT
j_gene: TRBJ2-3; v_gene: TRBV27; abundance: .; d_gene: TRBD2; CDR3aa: CASSLMGGSGSNTQYF; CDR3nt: TGTGCCAGCAGTTTGATGGGCGGGAGTGGGTCGAATACGCAGTATTTT
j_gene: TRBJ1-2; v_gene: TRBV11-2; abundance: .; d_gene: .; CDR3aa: CASSLGPALGYTF; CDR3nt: TGTGCCAGCAGCTTGGGGCCGGCCCTTGGCTACACCTTC
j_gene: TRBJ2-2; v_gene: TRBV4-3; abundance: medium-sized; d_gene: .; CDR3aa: CASSQGTLKSGELFF; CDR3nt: TGCGCCAGCAGCCAAGGGACCCTTAAGTCCGGGGAGCTGTTTTTT
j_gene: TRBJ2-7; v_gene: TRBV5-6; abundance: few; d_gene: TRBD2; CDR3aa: CASSLGASGIDYEQYF; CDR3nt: TGTGCCAGCAGCCTGGGGGCTAGCGGGATCGATTACGAGCAGTACTTC
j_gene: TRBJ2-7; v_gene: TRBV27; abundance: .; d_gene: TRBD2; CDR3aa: CASSPLLTSGKTYEQYF; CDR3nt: TGTGCCAGCAGTCCGCTCCTCACTAGCGGTAAGACCTACGAGCAGTACTTC
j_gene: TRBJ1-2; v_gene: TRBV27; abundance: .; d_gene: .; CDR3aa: CASSRLGVHLYTF; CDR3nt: TGTGCCAGCAGTCGACTGGGTGTGCACCTCTACACCTTC
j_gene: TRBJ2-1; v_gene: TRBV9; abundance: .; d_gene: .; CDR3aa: CASSDDYTYNEQFF; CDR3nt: TGTGCCAGCAGCGACGACTATACTTACAATGAGCAGTTCTTC
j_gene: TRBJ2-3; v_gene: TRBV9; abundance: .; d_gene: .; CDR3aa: CASSVVLSADTQYF; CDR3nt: TGTGCCAGCAGCGTGGTCCTGAGCGCAGATACGCAGTATTTT
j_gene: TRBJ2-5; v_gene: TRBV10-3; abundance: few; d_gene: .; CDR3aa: CAIRIDSNQETQYF; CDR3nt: TGTGCCATCAGGATTGACAGCAACCAAGAGACCCAGTACTTC
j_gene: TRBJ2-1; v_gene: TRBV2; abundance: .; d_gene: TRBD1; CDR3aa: CASSGTGDEQFF; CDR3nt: TGTGCCAGCAGTGGGACAGGGGATGAGCAGTTCTTC
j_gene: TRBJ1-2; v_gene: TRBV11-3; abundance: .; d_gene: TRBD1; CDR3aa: CASKKGQGDGYTF; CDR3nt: TGTGCCAGCAAAAAGGGACAGGGGGATGGCTACACCTTC
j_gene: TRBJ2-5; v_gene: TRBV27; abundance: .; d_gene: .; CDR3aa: CASGLQETQYF; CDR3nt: TGTGCCAGCGGCCTACAAGAGACCCAGTACTTC
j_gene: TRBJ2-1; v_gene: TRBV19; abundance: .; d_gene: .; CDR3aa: CASRWTGGNSRNEQFF; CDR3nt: TGTGCCAGTAGATGGACTGGCGGGAATTCACGCAATGAGCAGTTCTTC
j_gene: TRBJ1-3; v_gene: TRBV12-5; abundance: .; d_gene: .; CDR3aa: CASDKLGTIYF; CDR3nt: TGTGCTAGTGACAAATTGGGCACCATATATTTT
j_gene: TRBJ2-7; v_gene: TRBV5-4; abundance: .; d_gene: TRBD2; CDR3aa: CASSPSASGRAYEQYF; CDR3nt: TGTGCCAGCAGCCCGTCCGCTAGCGGGAGGGCCTACGAGCAGTACTTC
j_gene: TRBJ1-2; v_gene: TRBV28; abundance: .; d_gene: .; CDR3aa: CASSFGDGYGYTF; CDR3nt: TGTGCCAGCAGTTTTGGGGACGGCTATGGCTACACCTTC
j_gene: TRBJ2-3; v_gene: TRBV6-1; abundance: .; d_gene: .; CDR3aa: CASSSGTDTQYF; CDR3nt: TGTGCCAGCAGTTCCGGCACAGATACGCAGTATTTT
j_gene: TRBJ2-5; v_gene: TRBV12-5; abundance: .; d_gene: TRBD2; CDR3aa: CASGSGTSGRETQYF; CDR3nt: TGTGCTAGTGGTTCCGGGACTAGCGGTCGGGAGACCCAGTACTTC
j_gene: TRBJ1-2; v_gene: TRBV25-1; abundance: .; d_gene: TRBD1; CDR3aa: CASSVGQNYGYTF; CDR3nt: TGTGCCAGCAGTGTGGGACAGAACTATGGCTACACCTTC
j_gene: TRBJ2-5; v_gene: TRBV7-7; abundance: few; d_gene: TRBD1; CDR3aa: CASSHRGQGETQYF; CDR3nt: TGTGCTAGCAGTCACAGGGGTCAGGGAGAGACCCAGTACTTC
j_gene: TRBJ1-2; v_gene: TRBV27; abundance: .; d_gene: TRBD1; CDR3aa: CASSLSDRGNGYTF; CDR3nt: TGTGCCAGCAGTTTATCGGACAGGGGAAATGGCTACACCTTC
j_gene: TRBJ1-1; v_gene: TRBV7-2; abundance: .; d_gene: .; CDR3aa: CASSPGGNTEAFF; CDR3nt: TGTGCCAGCAGCCCGGGGGGGAACACTGAAGCTTTCTTT
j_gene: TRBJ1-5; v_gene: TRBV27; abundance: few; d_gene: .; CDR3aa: CASGGRMGSNQPQHF; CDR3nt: TGTGCCAGCGGGGGGAGAATGGGAAGCAATCAGCCCCAGCATTTT
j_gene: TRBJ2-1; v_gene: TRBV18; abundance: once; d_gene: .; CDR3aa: CASSLGQRTSYNEQFF; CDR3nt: TGTGCCAGCTCACTAGGACAGAGAACTTCCTACAATGAGCAGTTCTTC
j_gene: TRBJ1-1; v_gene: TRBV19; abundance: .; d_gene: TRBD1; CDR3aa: CASRHPGQGNTEAFF; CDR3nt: TGTGCCAGTAGGCACCCGGGACAGGGTAACACTGAAGCTTTCTTT
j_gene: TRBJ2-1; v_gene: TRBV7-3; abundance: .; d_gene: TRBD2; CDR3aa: CASSLGLSLRNEQFF; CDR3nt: TGTGCCAGCAGCTTGGGACTAAGTTTGAGAAATGAGCAGTTCTTC
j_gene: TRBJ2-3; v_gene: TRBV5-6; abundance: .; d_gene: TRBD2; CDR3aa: CASSLVASGREDTQYF; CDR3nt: TGTGCCAGCAGCTTGGTGGCTAGCGGGAGGGAGGATACGCAGTATTTT
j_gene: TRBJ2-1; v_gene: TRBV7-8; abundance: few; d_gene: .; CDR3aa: CASSLVGSVYNEQFF; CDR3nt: TGTGCCAGCAGCTTAGTTGGCAGCGTCTACAATGAGCAGTTCTTC
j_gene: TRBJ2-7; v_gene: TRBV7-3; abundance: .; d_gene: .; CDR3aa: CASSLSGESYEQYF; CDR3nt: TGTGCCAGCAGCTTATCGGGGGAATCCTACGAGCAGTACTTC
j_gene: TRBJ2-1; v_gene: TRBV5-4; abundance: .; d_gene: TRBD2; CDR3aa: CASSLASGSSYNEQFF; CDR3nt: TGTGCCAGCAGCTTGGCGAGCGGGAGCTCCTACAATGAGCAGTTCTTC
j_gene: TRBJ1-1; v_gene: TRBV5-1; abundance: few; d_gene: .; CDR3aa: CASSFELGNTEAFF; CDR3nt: TGCGCCAGCAGCTTCGAATTAGGGAACACTGAAGCTTTCTTT
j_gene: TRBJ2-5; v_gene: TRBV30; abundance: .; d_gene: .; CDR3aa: CAWSVLGLGRETQYF; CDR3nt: TGTGCCTGGAGTGTTCTGGGGCTGGGGCGGGAGACCCAGTACTTC
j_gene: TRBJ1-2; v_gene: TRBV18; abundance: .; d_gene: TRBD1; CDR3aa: CASSGIRQGGHAGYGYTF; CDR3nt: TGTGCCAGCTCAGGAATCCGACAGGGGGGTCATGCAGGCTATGGCTACACCTTC
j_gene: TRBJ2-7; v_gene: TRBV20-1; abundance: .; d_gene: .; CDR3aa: CSARSAYEQYF; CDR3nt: TGCAGTGCTAGAAGCGCCTACGAGCAGTACTTC
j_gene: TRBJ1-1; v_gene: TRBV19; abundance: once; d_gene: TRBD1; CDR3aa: CASSAGTGGPRTEAFF; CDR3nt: TGTGCCAGTAGTGCCGGGACAGGGGGCCCGAGGACTGAAGCTTTCTTT
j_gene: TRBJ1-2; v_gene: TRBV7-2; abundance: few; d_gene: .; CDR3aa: CASSYPGSPGDGYTF; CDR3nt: TGTGCCAGCAGCTACCCAGGGTCGCCGGGGGATGGCTACACCTTC
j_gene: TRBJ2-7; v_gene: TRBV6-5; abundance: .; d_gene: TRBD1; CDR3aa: CASSYDRAYEQYF; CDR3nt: TGTGCCAGCAGTTACGACAGGGCGTACGAGCAGTACTTC
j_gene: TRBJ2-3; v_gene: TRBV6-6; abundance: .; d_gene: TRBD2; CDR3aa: CASILRESDTQYF; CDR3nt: TGTGCCAGCATATTGCGGGAGTCAGATACGCAGTATTTT